The 26 T cell receptor beta chains reported below all come from one sample, sequenced in a study of shared clonotypes between healthy human individuals. Generated by immunoSEQ multiplex PCR, the TCRdb table keeps only in-frame clones and is missing some. The sample records about 1 million clones, about 75% being singletons. The specimen was memory CD4+ T cells sorted from blood. Subset indicated: CD45RA-negative fraction. The source of these receptors is a man aged 18 to 30 in good health.

This clone was counted a few times. The chain employs TRBV5-4 and TRBJ2-5; D is perhaps TRBD1 (6 bases). Per germline, CDR1 SGHNT and CDR2 YYREEE (reference sequence). Between the trimmed V and J ends, which lost 4 bases and 5 bases, there was a span of 18 bases. The CDR3 runs to 15 residues. In nucleotides, the CDR3 is TGTGCCAGCAGCCCCCAAAGAATGGGGGCGGAGACCCAGTACTTC. Its translation: CASSPQRMGAETQYF.

V gene TRBV27 combines with J gene TRBJ1-2; D unclear. V lost 6 bases to trimming and J lost 1 base, with 12 bases between them. Germline CDR1 reads MNHEY; CDR2 reads SMNVEV (reference sequence). The CDR3 runs 14 residues. CDR3 nucleotide sequence: TGTGCCAGCAGCCCGATGAGACTTAACTATGGCTACACCTTC. It yields the protein CASSPMRLNYGYTF.

This clone was seen more than once but under ten times. The V call is TRBV5-1, the J call TRBJ2-2; 12 bases line up with TRBD1. The V gene's germline CDR1 is SGHRS and CDR2 YFSETQ. CDR3 length equals 18 residues. V lost 0 bases and J lost 1; bases outside the gene matches: 4. The CDR3 protein is CASSLEGTGGVNTGELFF. DNA of the CDR3: TGCGCCAGCAGCTTGGAGGGGACAGGGGGCGTGAACACCGGGGAGCTGTTTTTT. Variable domain in full (rest from reference TRBV5-1 and TRBJ2-2): KAGVTQTPRYLIKTRGQQVTLSCSPISGHRSVSWYQQTPGQGLQFLFEYFSETQRNKGNFPGRFSGRQFSNSRSEMNVSTLELGDSALYLCASSLEGTGGVNTGELFFGEGSRLTVL.

This clone has just a few counts. The chain combines TRBV4-3 with TRBJ2-3; 12 nucleotides match TRBD2. Trimming at V came to 0 bases and at J to 3 bases, leaving 7 bases not matched to a gene. The CDR3 loop spans 18 amino acids. Germline lookup yields CDR1 LGHNA and CDR2 YSLEER. CDR3 in amino acids: CASSQDLVGLAGTDTQYF. Written as DNA, the CDR3 is TGCGCCAGCAGCCAAGATCTGGTGGGACTAGCGGGTACAGATACGCAGTATTTT.

This sequence joins TRBV7-9 and TRBJ1-2; the D gene is possibly TRBD1 (6 bases). V lost 1 base, J lost 5 bases, and 23 bases lay in between. Germline loops: CDR1 SEHNR, CDR2 FQNEAQ (reference sequence). This CDR3 is built from 18 residues. The DNA for the CDR3 is TGTGCCAGCAGCTTAGGAGGGGGGGCAACTGACCCCGGGTATGGCTACACCTTC. This encodes CASSLGGGATDPGYGYTF.

The J gene is TRBJ2-5, the V gene TRBV9; 7 nucleotides agree with TRBD2. CDR3 size: 14 residues. Trimming at V came to 3 bases and at J to 1 base, leaving 3 bases not matched to a gene. The V gene's germline CDR1 is SGDLS and CDR2 YYNGEE. The CDR3 nucleotides are TGTGCCAGCAGCGACCAGCGGGGCCAAGAGACCCAGTACTTC. Its translation is CASSDQRGQETQYF.

The chain uses TRBV14 and TRBJ2-5, with 10 bases aligning to TRBD2. The junction had 4 bases not matched to a gene; V was cut back by 2 bases and J by 7 bases. The CDR3 is made up of 14 amino acids. The germline V gene has CDR1 SGHDN and CDR2 FVKESK. CDR3: CASSQLAGVGTQYF. DNA for the CDR3: TGTGCCAGCAGCCAACTAGCGGGAGTTGGGACCCAGTACTTC. Using reference TRBV14 and TRBJ2-5 for the parts outside the CDR3, the full variable domain is EAGVTQFPSHSVIEKGQTVTLRCDPISGHDNLYWYRRVMGKEIKFLLHFVKESKQDESGMPNNRFLAERTGGTYSTLKVQPAELEDSGVYFCASSQLAGVGTQYFGPGTRLLVL.

Concerning this clone itself: The sample holds other DNA sequences that translate to the same CDR3. The V call is TRBV6-5, the J call TRBJ1-5; D remains ambiguous. The germline V and J ends were trimmed by 4 bases and 2 bases, with 6 bases remaining between them. There are 13 residues in the CDR3. Looked up from germline, CDR1 is MNHEY and CDR2 is SVGAGI. Written as DNA, the CDR3 is TGTGCCAGCAGTTTGGTAGGCAATCAGCCCCAGCATTTT. Translating gives CASSLVGNQPQHF.

This sequence joins TRBV5-6 and TRBJ2-2; 8 bases map to TRBD1. V shed 4 bases and J 0 bases; nucleotides not matched to a gene: 5. Germline V lookup: CDR1 SGHDT, CDR2 YYEEEE. The CDR3 length is 16 residues. The CDR3 loop is CASSKGTGANTGELFF. The CDR3 DNA reads TGTGCCAGCAGCAAGGGGACAGGCGCGAACACCGGGGAGCTGTTTTTT.

V usage is TRBV6-6 and J usage is TRBJ1-2; D remains unclear. V lost 4 bases, J lost 6 bases, and 18 bases lay in between. Germline values: CDR1 MNHNY, CDR2 SVGAGI (reference sequence). The CDR3 has 15 residues. The CDR3 is CASSSLTRGGDGYTF. The CDR3 DNA follows: TGTGCCAGCAGTTCCCTGACGCGAGGAGGAGATGGCTACACCTTC.

V and J are TRBV6-1 and TRBJ2-2; 7 bases line up with TRBD1. The CDR3 consists of 15 residues. V lost 7 bases and J lost 1; bases outside the gene matches: 6. CDR1 is MNHNS, CDR2 SASEGT, per germline. CDR3 coding DNA: TGTGCCAGCATTGACAGGGAATTGAACACCGGGGAGCTGTTTTTT. It specifies CASIDRELNTGELFF.

The genes are TRBV27 and TRBJ2-7; 7 bases agree with TRBD2. The germline V gene has CDR1 MNHEY and CDR2 SMNVEV (reference sequence). Trimming cost V 0 bases and J 5 bases; bases outside gene matches: 13. CDR3 length equals 17 residues. Here the CDR3 reads CASSLSSSGWGGNEQYF. For the CDR3, the DNA is TGTGCCAGCAGTTTATCATCAAGCGGGTGGGGAGGGAACGAGCAGTACTTC.

The gene calls are TRBV18 and TRBJ1-2; 7 bases fit TRBD1. There are 14 residues in the CDR3. Germline CDR1 is KGHSH and CDR2 is LQKENI. With 4 bases clipped from V and 1 base from J, the junction kept 3 bases outside the gene matches. CDR3 DNA: TGTGCCAGCTCACGGGGGACAGATAACTATGGCTACACCTTC. This translates into CASSRGTDNYGYTF.

Written as DNA, the CDR3 is TGTGCCAGCAGTACAATCCACGAGCAGTACTTC. It is translated as CASSTIHEQYF. The chain recombines TRBV7-9 with TRBJ2-7; no clear D. V dropped 6 bases and J dropped 5 bases, with 8 bases sitting between them. The V gene's germline CDR1 is SEHNR and CDR2 FQNEAQ (reference sequence). CDR3 length: 11 residues.

The chain joins TRBV6-1 to TRBJ1-3; D might be TRBD1 (6 bases). The CDR3 consists of 15 residues. Germline assignment: CDR1 MNHNS and CDR2 SASEGT. Trimming pared 7 bases from V and 4 bases from J, leaving 17 bases between. The CDR3 nucleotides read TGTGCCAGCATGGAGGACAGTTTGTCCGGAAACACCATATATTTT. Amino acids: CASMEDSLSGNTIYF.

This clone was seen once. The rearrangement links TRBV6-5 to TRBJ2-5; 11 nucleotides match TRBD2. The V gene's germline CDR1 is MNHEY and CDR2 SVGAGI. J was trimmed by 1 base and V by 5 bases; bases with no gene match: 3. This CDR3 spans 15 amino acids. The CDR3 coding sequence is TGTGCCAGCAGTCGGGGACTAGCGGTCCAAGAGACCCAGTACTTC. This translates into CASSRGLAVQETQYF.

The rearrangement joins TRBV6-5 to TRBJ2-5; 10 bases agree with TRBD1. This CDR3 spans 16 amino acids. Germline V lookup: CDR1 MNHEY, CDR2 SVGAGI. The trim removed 2 bases at V and 4 bases at J, leaving 7 bases unmatched. For the CDR3, the DNA is TGTGCCAGCAGTTACCGAGTAGGGACAGGGGTAGAGACCCAGTACTTC. The encoded protein is CASSYRVGTGVETQYF.

The chain employs TRBV11-2 and TRBJ2-7, with D possibly being TRBD1 or TRBD2 (5 bases each). The length of the CDR3 is 16 residues. In germline, CDR1 is SGHAT, CDR2 FQNNGV. Trimming left V 5 bases short and J 2 bases short, with 19 bases between. This CDR3 is CASSPGHGGAAYEQYF. The DNA of the CDR3 is TGTGCCAGCAGCCCAGGTCATGGGGGAGCGGCCTACGAGCAGTACTTC.

V and J are TRBV2 and TRBJ1-3; unclear D gene. V gave up 5 bases and J gave up 3 bases, with 11 bases separating them. The CDR3 extends over 14 amino acids. Per the germline V gene, CDR1 is SNHLY and CDR2 is FYNNEI. The CDR3 DNA reads as TGTGCCAGCAGTTTAGACTTGCATGGAAACACCATATATTTT. Protein sequence: CASSLDLHGNTIYF.

The V and J genes are TRBV4-1 and TRBJ2-5; tentative D call: TRBD2 (6 bases). This CDR3 has 16 amino acids. CDR1 is MGHRA, CDR2 YSYEKL, per germline. The V end was cut by 3 bases, the J end by 5 bases, with 19 bases between. CDR3 residues: CASSQGTGGIGETQYF. The CDR3 DNA is TGCGCCAGCAGCCAGGGGACTGGCGGGATCGGGGAGACCCAGTACTTC.

The V and J genes are TRBV6-6 and TRBJ1-4; D may be TRBD1 (6 bases). CDR1 is MNHNY, CDR2 SVGAGI, per germline (reference sequence). The CDR3 runs to 14 residues. Trimming removed 6 bases at V and 2 bases at J, with 10 bases between. CDR3: CASRGRGTNEKLFF. CDR3 sequence (DNA): TGTGCCAGCAGGGGCAGGGGCACTAATGAAAAACTGTTTTTT.

This clone has a handful of counts. The chain employs TRBV2 and TRBJ2-7; 13 bases are shared with TRBD2. The CDR3 is 17 residues long. Germline CDR1 SNHLY, CDR2 FYNNEI. Unmatched junction bases numbered 9, after V lost 7 bases and J lost 0 bases. CDR3 residues: CASIGLAGVVLSYEQYF. The CDR3 region has the DNA TGTGCCAGCATTGGACTAGCGGGAGTAGTGCTCTCCTACGAGCAGTACTTC.

This chain links TRBV18 with TRBJ1-2, with D unresolved. Looked up from germline, CDR1 is KGHSH and CDR2 is LQKENI. V was pared by 0 bases and J by 2 bases, with 7 bases between. This CDR3 comprises 14 residues. As DNA, the CDR3 is TGTGCCAGCTCACCACCTGCGGGGAACTATGGCTACACCTTC. Its protein product is CASSPPAGNYGYTF.

The genes are TRBV19 and TRBJ1-1, with a weak D call TRBD1 (5 bases). This CDR3 is 10 amino acids long. V shed 5 bases and J shed 11 bases, with 9 bases lying between them. Germline values: CDR1 LNHDA, CDR2 SQIVND (reference sequence). The CDR3 is CASSRGTAFF. CDR3 sequence (DNA): TGTGCCAGTAGTCGGGGGACGGCTTTCTTT.

The V gene is TRBV30, the J gene TRBJ1-1; 7 positions match TRBD1. This CDR3 has 14 residues. The trim removed 4 bases at V and 1 base at J, leaving 6 bases unmatched. Germline CDR1 and CDR2: GTSNPN and SVGIG (reference sequence). CDR3: CAWKVTGANTEAFF. CDR3 DNA sequence: TGTGCCTGGAAGGTCACAGGGGCGAACACTGAAGCTTTCTTT.

This chain connects TRBV5-6 to TRBJ2-7, with 10 nucleotides matching TRBD1. This CDR3 contains 14 residues. Trimming at V came to 5 bases and at J to 6 bases, leaving 8 bases not matched to a gene. CDR1 and CDR2 (germline): SGHDT, YYEEEE. This CDR3 reads CASRGDRGVGEQYF. CDR3 DNA: TGTGCCAGCAGAGGGGACAGGGGAGTCGGCGAGCAGTACTTC. Together with reference TRBV5-6 and TRBJ2-7, the CDR3 gives the full variable domain: DAGVTQSPTHLIKTRGQQVTLRCSPKSGHDTVSWYQQALGQGPQFIFQYYEEEERQRGNFPDRFSGHQFPNYSSELNVNALLLGDSALYLCASRGDRGVGEQYFGPGTRLTVT.